These T cell receptor beta chains were read from a single sample in a study of T-cell reconstitution after alpha-beta-depleted transplantation in children. TCRdb re-analysed the PCR reads in MiXCR, keeping a single row per CDR3 protein. The table has fewer than 550,000 distinct CDR3 sequences, roughly an eighth seen once. Sequenced here: PBMCs, mostly from graft donor cells, sampled 180 days after TCRalphabeta/CD19-depleted stem cell transplant. The receptor source for this set is a female patient between 2 and 15 years old who had a stem cell transplant for aplastic anemia, so the T cells may come from the graft donor. Each CDR3 is given with its conserved first and last residue. The order of the fields is J gene, D gene, clone size, V gene, CDR3 protein, CDR3 DNA. The D gene is left open where the match is weak. Where a row states a size, it is once, few, many or the class of an expanded clone; other rows omit it.

J: TRBJ2-7; D: TRBD1; size: few; V: TRBV28; CDR3: CASSLPGGQAYEQYF; DNA: TGTGCCAGCAGTTTACCGGGCGGACAGGCGTACGAGCAGTACTTC
J: TRBJ2-3; D: TRBD2; size: .; V: TRBV4-3; CDR3: CASRRGLAGGRTDTQYF; DNA: TGCGCCAGCAGGAGAGGACTAGCGGGAGGGCGGACAGATACGCAGTATTTT
J: TRBJ2-2; D: .; size: .; V: TRBV19; CDR3: CASSTTSGLHTGELFF; DNA: TGTGCCAGTAGCACAACCTCCGGGCTGCACACCGGGGAGCTGTTTTTT
J: TRBJ2-3; D: TRBD2; size: few; V: TRBV7-3; CDR3: CASSHTTSGNTDTQYF; DNA: TGTGCCAGCAGCCATACGACTAGCGGGAACACAGATACGCAGTATTTT
J: TRBJ2-7; D: .; size: .; V: TRBV6-5; CDR3: CASSYSSWGEQYF; DNA: TGTGCCAGCAGTTACTCGAGTTGGGGCGAGCAGTACTTC
J: TRBJ1-1; D: TRBD1; size: few; V: TRBV9; CDR3: CASSVELTGGWTEAFF; DNA: TGTGCCAGCAGCGTAGAATTGACAGGGGGCTGGACTGAAGCTTTCTTT
J: TRBJ1-1; D: TRBD1; size: few; V: TRBV3-1; CDR3: CASSLPRDRGRRGGPYPEAFF; DNA: TGTGCCAGCAGCCTACCTCGGGACAGGGGGCGCAGAGGGGGGCCTTATCCTGAAGCTTTCTTT
J: TRBJ1-1; D: TRBD1; size: few; V: TRBV12-3/TRBV12-4; CDR3: CASRPDREGTEAFF; DNA: TGTGCCAGCAGGCCAGACAGGGAGGGAACTGAAGCTTTCTTT
J: TRBJ1-2; D: .; size: .; V: TRBV28; CDR3: CASSLGTRVGYTF; DNA: TGTGCCAGCAGTCTCGGGACGCGGGTAGGCTACACCTTC
J: TRBJ2-2; D: TRBD2; size: few; V: TRBV4-2; CDR3: CASSQKQVAGLADTGELFF; DNA: TGTGCCAGCAGCCAAAAGCAGGTAGCGGGATTGGCGGACACCGGGGAGCTGTTTTTT
J: TRBJ1-4; D: .; size: few; V: TRBV6-1; CDR3: CASQEGRTNEKLFF; DNA: TGTGCCAGTCAAGAGGGAAGAACTAATGAAAAACTGTTTTTT
J: TRBJ2-7; D: .; size: .; V: TRBV6-2/TRBV6-3; CDR3: CASSEDSLNNYEQYF; DNA: TGTGCCAGCAGTGAGGACAGCCTTAATAACTACGAGCAGTACTTC
J: TRBJ2-1; D: TRBD2; size: .; V: TRBV20-1; CDR3: CSARLLAGAYNEQFF; DNA: TGCAGTGCTAGACTACTAGCGGGGGCATACAATGAGCAGTTCTTC